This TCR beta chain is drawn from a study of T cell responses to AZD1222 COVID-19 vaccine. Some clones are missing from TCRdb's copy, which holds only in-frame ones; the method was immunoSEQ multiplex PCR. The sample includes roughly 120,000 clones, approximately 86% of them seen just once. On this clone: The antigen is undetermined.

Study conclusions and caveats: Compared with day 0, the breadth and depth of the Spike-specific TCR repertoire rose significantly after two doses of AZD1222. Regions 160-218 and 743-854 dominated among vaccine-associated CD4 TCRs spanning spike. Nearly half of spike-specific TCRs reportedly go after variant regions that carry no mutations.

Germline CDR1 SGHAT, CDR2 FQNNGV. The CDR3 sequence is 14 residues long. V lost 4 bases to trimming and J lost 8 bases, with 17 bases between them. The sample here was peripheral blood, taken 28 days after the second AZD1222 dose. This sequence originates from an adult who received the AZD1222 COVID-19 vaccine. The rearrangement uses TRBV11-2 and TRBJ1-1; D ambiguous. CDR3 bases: TGTGCCAGCAGCTCCACATACATCGGGCTGGAAGCTTTCTTT. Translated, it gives CASSSTYIGLEAFF.